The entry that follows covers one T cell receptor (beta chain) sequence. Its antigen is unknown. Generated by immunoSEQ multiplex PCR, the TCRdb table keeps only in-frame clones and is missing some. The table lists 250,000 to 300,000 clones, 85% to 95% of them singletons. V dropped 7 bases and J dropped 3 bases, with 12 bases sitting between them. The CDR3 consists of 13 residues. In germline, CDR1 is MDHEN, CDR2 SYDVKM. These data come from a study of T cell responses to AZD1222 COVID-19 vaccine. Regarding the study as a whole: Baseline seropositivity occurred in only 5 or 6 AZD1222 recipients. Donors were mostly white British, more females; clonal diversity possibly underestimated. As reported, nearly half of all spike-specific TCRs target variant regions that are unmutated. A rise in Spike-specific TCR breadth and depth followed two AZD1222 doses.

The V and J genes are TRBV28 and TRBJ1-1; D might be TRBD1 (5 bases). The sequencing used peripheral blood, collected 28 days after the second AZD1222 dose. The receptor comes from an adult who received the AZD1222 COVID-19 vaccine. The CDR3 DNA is TGTGCCAGCACTGGCGGGGCCTACACTGAAGCTTTCTTT. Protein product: CASTGGAYTEAFF.